This T cell receptor (beta chain) was obtained from a study of cytomegalovirus exposure and HLA in healthy donors. Study outcomes and limitations: CMV serostatus was the only recorded immune exposure for donors. V- and J-gene trimming in TCR beta was tied to a missense DCLRE1C variant by an analysis performed later. A later analysis reportedly identified an Asian-associated ancestry cluster as carrying fewer N-insertions than the 666-donor mean. Presence/absence analyses treated sequencing depth as roughly uniform across donors.

With 60 Vbeta and 13 Jbeta primers, the PCR was carried out. The data were produced by immunoSEQ multiplex PCR, yet TCRdb's version contains in-frame clones alone and is incomplete. The table shows around 120,000 clones, with 73% occurring only once. Of note for this clone: Its antigen is unidentified.

The V gene's germline CDR1 is SEHNR and CDR2 FQNEAQ (reference sequence). The CDR3 totals 17 residues. With 3 bases removed from V and 4 bases from J, the gap between germline ends came to 21 bases. Sequencing was carried out using PBMCs. The chain couples TRBV7-9 to TRBJ1-2, with D perhaps matching TRBD1 (5 bases). The receptor comes from a woman in her thirties or forties in good health and CMV-seronegative. The CDR3 is CASSFMPLDSSVYGYTF. The CDR3 DNA is TGTGCCAGCAGCTTTATGCCCCTCGACAGTTCTGTCTATGGCTACACCTTC.